The 25 T cell receptor beta chains presented below share a single source sample, sequenced in a study of post-analysis software for immune sequencing data. Broader study findings: In patients, TRBV5-6, TRBV5-1 and TRBV20-1 belonged to five or six TRBV segments found more frequently than in controls.

For these receptors, no antigen is known. Sequencing libraries made from TCR beta cDNA carried unique molecular identifiers. TCRdb ran MiXCR on the PCR reads and lists one entry per CDR3 protein. The data contain about 540,000 distinct CDR3 sequences, around 31% of them singletons. Specimen: blood. These receptors came from a girl younger than 18 with multiple sclerosis.

The V call is TRBV10-3, the J call TRBJ1-5; no reliable D call. CDR1 is ENHRY, CDR2 SYGVKD, per germline. Trimming took off 2 bases at V and 1 base at J, with 6 bases between the two ends. The CDR3 runs to 14 residues. The CDR3 bases are TGTGCCATCAGTGAGCGGGTAAGCAATCAGCCCCAGCATTTT. It translates to CAISERVSNQPQHF.

This clonotype turned up a few times. This chain uses TRBV12-3 or TRBV12-4 with TRBJ1-6; 8 positions match TRBD1. V lost 6 bases to trimming and J lost 12 bases; unmatched junction nucleotides: 13. CDR3 size: 15 residues. This CDR3 is CASSPTGGTERPLHF. In nucleotides, the CDR3 is TGTGCCAGCAGCCCTACAGGGGGAACGGAGAGACCCCTCCACTTT.

A remark on this clonotype: A much larger clone differs by one base, so this may be a read error. This chain connects TRBV6-5 to TRBJ2-7; no definite D call. Trimming left V 0 bases short and J 0 bases short, with 6 bases between. The CDR3 length is 14 residues. From germline, CDR1 is MNHEY and CDR2 SVGAGI. The CDR3: CASSYSIASYEQYF. DNA of the CDR3: TGTGCCAGCAGTTACTCGATAGCCTCCTACGAGCAGTACTTC.

The chain recombines TRBV5-4 with TRBJ2-3, with D unclear. CDR1 SGHNT and CDR2 YYREEE come from the germline V gene (reference sequence). CDR3 length: 14 residues. Trimming left V 4 bases short and J 2 bases short, with 11 bases between. The CDR3 nucleotides read TGTGCCAGCAGCACCGAACTTATCACAGATACGCAGTATTTT. Amino acid sequence: CASSTELITDTQYF.

The chain carries TRBV3-1 and TRBJ1-1; 8 positions match TRBD1. V lost 2 bases, J lost 0 bases, and 2 bases stayed unmatched. CDR1 is LGHDT and CDR2 is YNNKEL in the germline V gene (reference sequence). The CDR3 covers 15 residues. CDR3 DNA: TGTGCCAGCAGCCAACCGGGACAGGTGAACACTGAAGCTTTCTTT. It yields the protein CASSQPGQVNTEAFF.

This chain links TRBV5-1 with TRBJ2-5; TRBD2 aligns across 8 bases. After removal of 0 bases from V and 0 bases from J, the junction contained 13 bases not matched to a gene. This CDR3 region has 19 residues. The germline V gene encodes CDR1 SGHRS and CDR2 YFSETQ. The CDR3 bases are TGCGCCAGCAGCTTGGCCTTTGAAGCGGGGGAAAGATACCAAGAGACCCAGTACTTC. It specifies CASSLAFEAGERYQETQYF.

V gene TRBV29-1 combines with J gene TRBJ2-1; the D gene is possibly TRBD2 (6 bases). Germline values: CDR1 SQVTM, CDR2 ANQGSEA. The CDR3 has 16 residues. Trimming shortened V by 6 bases and J by 0 bases, and 18 bases separated the two germline ends. The CDR3 DNA reads TGCAGCGTGGTCTCGGGAGCGGGCCTCTCCTACAATGAGCAGTTCTTC. It translates to CSVVSGAGLSYNEQFF.

CDR3 region: CSASDTGGGEKLFF. CDR3 nucleotide sequence: TGCAGTGCTAGCGATACGGGAGGGGGAGAAAAACTGTTTTTT. The gene calls are TRBV20-1 and TRBJ1-4; D may be TRBD1 (6 bases). Per the germline V gene, CDR1 is DFQATT and CDR2 is SNEGSKA (reference sequence). V was clipped by 3 bases and J by 8 bases, with 16 bases between them. The CDR3 totals 14 residues.

The CDR3 DNA reads TGTGCCAGCAGCGGGACAGGGGATGGGAGCTATGGCTACACCTTC. This codes for CASSGTGDGSYGYTF. The chain is built from TRBV7-9 and TRBJ1-2; 10 bases map to TRBD1. The length of the CDR3 is 15 residues. Unmatched junction bases numbered 7, after V lost 5 bases and J lost 4 bases. Germline values: CDR1 SEHNR, CDR2 FQNEAQ (reference sequence).

This clonotype was counted a few times. J is TRBJ2-1 and V is TRBV10-1, with unresolved D. The CDR3 covers 9 residues. V dropped 11 bases and J dropped 10 bases, with 9 bases sitting between them. Germline CDR1 is WNHNN and CDR2 is SYGVQD (reference sequence). The CDR3 region has the DNA TGCGCCGGGTTACAAGAGCAGTTCTTC. Translated: CAGLQEQFF.

The V call is TRBV6-2 or TRBV6-3, the J call TRBJ2-3, with a possible D match to TRBD2 (6 bases). The CDR3 has 14 residues. Trimming shortened V by 6 bases and J by 4 bases, and 14 bases separated the two germline ends. Germline CDR1 and CDR2: MNHEY and SVGEGT. The CDR3, as DNA: TGTGCCAGCAGGGCGAGACTAGTGGCAGATACGCAGTATTTT. This sequence encodes CASRARLVADTQYF.

Comment on this clonotype: The junction shows a germline mismatch at one end, possibly a read error. This chain links TRBV6-6 with TRBJ2-5; 9 nucleotides match TRBD2. The germline CDR1 and CDR2 sequences are MNHNY and SVGAGI (reference sequence). The CDR3 covers 13 residues. Here the CDR3 reads CAGATSGQGTQYF. The CDR3 nucleotides read TGTGCCGGTGCGACTAGCGGCCAAGGGACCCAGTACTTC.

The sample holds a few counts of this clonotype. The rearrangement links TRBV20-1 to TRBJ1-2; 9 nucleotides align to TRBD1. V lost 6 bases to trimming and J lost 0 bases; unmatched junction nucleotides: 8. CDR3 length: 15 residues. CDR1 is DFQATT, CDR2 SNEGSKA, per germline (reference sequence). The CDR3 is CSAPRGTGTNYGYTF. The CDR3 coding sequence is TGCAGTGCCCCCCGTGGGACAGGGACTAACTATGGCTACACCTTC.

This clonotype was detected a few times. The genes are TRBV7-3 and TRBJ2-5, with D tentatively TRBD2 (6 bases). Germline assignment: CDR1 SGHTA and CDR2 FQGTGA. Trimming removed 5 bases at V and 2 bases at J, with 9 bases between. The CDR3 is made up of 13 amino acids. The CDR3 region is CASSRDWQETQYF. The DNA for the CDR3 is TGTGCCAGCAGCCGGGACTGGCAAGAGACCCAGTACTTC.

This chain links TRBV12-3 or TRBV12-4 with TRBJ2-3; D is unresolved. The CDR3 spans 10 residues. V lost 5 bases and J lost 7, with 4 bases in between. This CDR3 reads CASSHYTQYF. CDR3 coding DNA: TGTGCCAGCAGTCATTATACGCAGTATTTT.

This clonotype appeared a few times. CDR3 sequence: CASSLRGGFSYEQYF. The CDR3 DNA reads as TGTGCCAGCAGTTTGCGAGGGGGTTTCTCCTACGAGCAGTACTTC. The V and J genes are TRBV27 and TRBJ2-7, with D possibly TRBD1 on 6 matching bases. Per germline, CDR1 MNHEY and CDR2 SMNVEV (reference sequence). The CDR3 runs 15 residues. With 3 bases removed from V and 0 bases from J, the gap between germline ends came to 12 bases.

The CDR3 DNA reads TGCAGTGCTAGGGAGGACAGGGGCCGGTTCCAGCATTTT. Translating gives CSAREDRGRFQHF. V usage is TRBV20-1 and J usage is TRBJ1-5, with TRBD1 matching over 9 bases. Germline-derived CDR1 and CDR2 are DFQATT and SNEGSKA (reference sequence). This CDR3 spans 13 amino acids. The junction had 9 bases not matched to a gene; V was cut back by 3 bases and J by 12 bases.

The V and J genes are TRBV27 and TRBJ2-1, with D tentatively TRBD2 (6 bases). CDR1 is MNHEY, CDR2 SMNVEV, per germline (reference sequence). CDR3 length equals 15 residues. V shed 5 bases and J shed 10 bases, with 21 bases lying between them. CDR3 DNA sequence: TGTGCCAGCAGTGCGGGACCCCTCCCGACGGGGGAGCAGTTCTTC. It yields the protein CASSAGPLPTGEQFF.

This clonotype occurred many times. CDR3 sequence: CASSLGRYYGYTF. DNA of the CDR3: TGTGCCAGCAGTTTGGGCAGATACTATGGCTACACCTTC. V usage is TRBV27 and J usage is TRBJ1-2; no clear D gene. CDR3 length: 13 amino acids. Trimming removed 3 bases from V and 3 bases from J, with 8 bases in between. Per germline, CDR1 MNHEY and CDR2 SMNVEV (reference sequence).

The CDR3 spells CASTDRGWGQETQYF. The CDR3, as DNA: TGTGCCAGCACGGACAGGGGTTGGGGCCAAGAGACCCAGTACTTC. The chain carries TRBV6-5 and TRBJ2-5, with 9 bases fitting TRBD1. Unmatched junction bases numbered 7, after V lost 7 bases and J lost 1 base. This CDR3 has 15 amino acids. Germline values: CDR1 MNHEY, CDR2 SVGAGI.

The rearrangement links TRBV9 to TRBJ1-6; the D gene is possibly TRBD1 (5 bases). The germline gives CDR1 SGDLS, CDR2 YYNGEE. V lost 7 bases and J 8 bases, leaving 10 bases between the germline ends. The CDR3 contains 12 residues. CDR3 amino acids: CASDRTHSPLHF. The CDR3 DNA follows: TGTGCCAGCGACAGAACCCATTCACCCCTCCACTTT. Complete variable domain (other parts from reference TRBV9 and TRBJ1-6): DSGVTQTPKHLITATGQRVTLRCSPRSGDLSVYWYQQSLDQGLQFLIQYYNGEERAKGNILERFSAQQFPDLHSELNLSSLELGDSALYFCASDRTHSPLHFGNGTRLTVT.

This chain links TRBV12-3 or TRBV12-4 with TRBJ1-5; weak D call: TRBD1 (6 bases). V was cut by 1 base and J by 1 base, with 20 bases left in between. CDR3 length: 19 amino acids. CDR3 residues: CASSLDPADLGGSNQPQHF. The CDR3, as DNA: TGTGCCAGCAGTTTAGATCCCGCCGATTTGGGGGGCAGCAATCAGCCCCAGCATTTT.

In its sample, this clonotype was seen many times. This rearrangement joins TRBV28 to TRBJ2-3; no clear D. The CDR3 consists of 14 residues. Germline assignment: CDR1 MDHEN and CDR2 SYDVKM. V was trimmed by 6 bases and J by 0 bases, leaving 10 bases between them. In DNA, the CDR3 is TGTGCCAGCAGGTGGGCTGCCAGCACAGATACGCAGTATTTT. Translated: CASRWAASTDTQYF.

This sequence joins TRBV20-1 and TRBJ1-2; D might be TRBD1 (5 bases). Germline V gene sequence: CDR1 DFQATT, CDR2 SNEGSKA (reference sequence). V was clipped by 6 bases and J by 5 bases, with 16 bases between them. The CDR3 length is 13 residues. The CDR3 loop reads CSAQPDGGYGYTF. The CDR3 bases are TGCAGTGCCCAGCCCGACGGGGGGTATGGCTACACCTTC.

The sample holds a few counts of this clonotype. This chain links TRBV27 with TRBJ2-3, with 7 bases aligning to TRBD2. CDR1 is MNHEY and CDR2 is SMNVEV in the germline V gene (reference sequence). The junction had 7 bases not matched to a gene; V was cut back by 2 bases and J by 2 bases. The CDR3 has 16 amino acids. CDR3 sequence: CASSLNPAGPTDTQYF. DNA of the CDR3: TGTGCCAGCAGTTTAAATCCAGCGGGACCCACAGATACGCAGTATTTT.